Below, 21 T cell receptor beta chains from the same sample are listed, as sequenced in a study of blood T cell repertoires in COVID-19. This table comes from immunoSEQ multiplex PCR, and its TCRdb copy is limited to in-frame clones, with some not included. The sample lists 55,000 to 80,000 clones; roughly 80% were seen once. The sample was peripheral blood. These receptors came from a woman of 80 years or more with active or convalescent COVID-19.

This chain connects TRBV5-4 to TRBJ1-2, with D unresolved. The CDR3 runs 11 residues. The germline CDR1 and CDR2 sequences are SGHNT and YYREEE (reference sequence). The V end was cut by 0 bases, the J end by 7 bases, with 4 bases between. The CDR3 DNA sequence: TGTGCCAGCAGCTTGGGGGCTGGCTACACCTTC. Translation gives CASSLGAGYTF.

The chain carries TRBV7-9 and TRBJ2-1, with a weak D call TRBD2 (5 bases). In germline, CDR1 is SEHNR, CDR2 FQNEAQ (reference sequence). V lost 7 bases and J 8 bases, leaving 12 bases between the germline ends. The CDR3 spans 12 residues. CDR3: CASNKLVDEQFF. The DNA for the CDR3 is TGTGCCAGCAACAAACTAGTGGATGAGCAGTTCTTC.

The chain recombines TRBV6-5 with TRBJ1-1, with D possibly TRBD1 on 5 matching bases. Germline CDR1 reads MNHEY; CDR2 reads SVGAGI. V gave up 7 bases and J gave up 4 bases, with 7 bases separating them. The CDR3 length is 11 residues. CDR3 protein: CASNRGTEAFF. The CDR3 bases are TGTGCCAGCAATAGGGGCACTGAAGCTTTCTTT.

This clone showed up just a few times. Here the CDR3 DNA reads TGCGCCAGCAGCTTGGGGCTCAACAATGAGCAGTTCTTC. This codes for CASSLGLNNEQFF. The chain employs TRBV5-1 and TRBJ2-1; D gene ambiguous. V lost 0 bases to trimming and J lost 5 bases, with 6 bases between them. The V gene's germline CDR1 is SGHRS and CDR2 YFSETQ. There are 13 residues in the CDR3.

This clone was observed once. The V gene is TRBV27, the J gene TRBJ2-3, with D unclear. The ends were cut back, 2 bases at V and 2 bases at J, with 8 bases in the middle. Germline V gene data show CDR1 as MNHEY and CDR2 as SMNVEV (reference sequence). The CDR3 has 14 residues. The CDR3 DNA sequence: TGTGCCAGCAGTTTAAGTACATACACAGATACGCAGTATTTT. This sequence encodes CASSLSTYTDTQYF.

The chain links TRBV7-8 to TRBJ2-2; 8 bases agree with TRBD1. The V gene end was trimmed by 6 bases and the J gene end by 1 base; junction bases not matched to a gene: 7. The V gene's germline CDR1 is SGHVS and CDR2 FQNEAQ. The CDR3 has 16 amino acids. In DNA, the CDR3 is TGTGCCAGCAGGCCTCACGGGACAGGGAACACCGGGGAGCTGTTTTTT. It codes for CASRPHGTGNTGELFF.

V is TRBV6-1 and J is TRBJ1-1; 9 bases line up with TRBD1. V was pared by 3 bases and J by 5 bases, with 4 bases of the junction left unmatched. This CDR3 comprises 14 residues. Germline lookup yields CDR1 MNHNS and CDR2 SASEGT. The CDR3 loop is CASSENRGRTEAFF. The CDR3, as DNA: TGTGCCAGCAGTGAGAACAGGGGGCGGACTGAAGCTTTCTTT.

The rearrangement links TRBV4-1 to TRBJ1-2; TRBD1 might be the D (5 bases). Per the germline V gene, CDR1 is MGHRA and CDR2 is YSYEKL. Trimming shortened V by 3 bases and J by 5 bases, and 19 bases separated the two germline ends. CDR3 length equals 16 residues. CDR3 DNA sequence: TGCGCCAGCAGCCAGAAAAGTGGAGGGGCCGGATATGGCTACACCTTC. This translates into CASSQKSGGAGYGYTF.

The J gene is TRBJ2-1, the V gene TRBV7-8; a possible D gene is TRBD1 (5 bases). Germline-derived CDR1 and CDR2 are SGHVS and FQNEAQ. V lost 6 bases and J lost 5, with 26 bases in between. This CDR3 has 18 residues. The CDR3 spells CASSEVGASSTVDNEQFF. CDR3 in DNA: TGTGCCAGCAGTGAAGTAGGGGCTAGTTCGACAGTCGACAATGAGCAGTTCTTC.

V usage is TRBV19 and J usage is TRBJ2-2; no clear D. Germline CDR1 and CDR2: LNHDA and SQIVND (reference sequence). This CDR3 is built from 17 residues. V lost 5 bases and J lost 4, with 20 bases in between. CDR3 DNA sequence: TGTGCCAGTAGTCCGCCGGATGGGCGATTTTCCACCGGGGAGCTGTTTTTT. This gives the protein CASSPPDGRFSTGELFF.

The rearrangement uses TRBV2 and TRBJ1-2, with 7 positions matching TRBD1. Trimming took 5 bases from V and 7 from J; bases not matched to a gene: 4. Looked up from germline, CDR1 is SNHLY and CDR2 is FYNNEI. The CDR3 sequence is 12 residues long. CDR3: CASSPDRVGYTF. The CDR3 DNA reads TGTGCCAGCAGTCCTGACAGGGTTGGCTACACCTTC. Complete variable domain (other parts from reference TRBV2 and TRBJ1-2): EPEVTQTPSHQVTQMGQEVILRCVPISNHLYFYWYRQILGQKVEFLVSFYNNEISEKSEIFDDQFSVERPDGSNFTLKIRSTKLEDSAMYFCASSPDRVGYTFGSGTRLTVV.

The chain links TRBV7-9 to TRBJ2-5; maybe TRBD1 (5 bases). Germline V gene sequence: CDR1 SEHNR, CDR2 FQNEAQ (reference sequence). Trimming pared 5 bases from V and 2 bases from J, leaving 18 bases between. CDR3 length: 16 residues. This CDR3 is CASSPRSSRDQETQYF. CDR3 sequence (DNA): TGTGCCAGCAGCCCCCGTTCATCCAGGGATCAAGAGACCCAGTACTTC.

CDR3: CASSQDVQGLYTDTQYF. The CDR3 nucleotides are TGCGCCAGCAGCCAAGACGTACAGGGGTTATATACAGATACGCAGTATTTT. V is TRBV4-1 and J is TRBJ2-3; 7 nucleotides agree with TRBD1. This CDR3 comprises 17 residues. Trimming took 0 bases from V and 3 from J; bases not matched to a gene: 9. CDR1 is MGHRA and CDR2 is YSYEKL in the germline V gene.

This clone was seen a few times. The rearrangement links TRBV6-2 or TRBV6-3 to TRBJ2-7; possible D gene TRBD2, 6 bases. The V and J ends lost 4 bases and 2 bases respectively, with 12 bases between them. The CDR3 extends over 14 amino acids. Germline V lookup: CDR1 MNHEY, CDR2 SVGEGT. Here the CDR3 reads CASSLAGGTYEQYF. The CDR3 DNA reads TGTGCCAGCAGTTTGGCCGGGGGTACCTACGAGCAGTACTTC.

V gene TRBV2 combines with J gene TRBJ1-4; 7 bases line up with TRBD1. The CDR3 has 14 residues. Germline V gives CDR1 SNHLY, CDR2 FYNNEI. The J segment lost 4 bases and the V segment lost 6 bases, leaving 5 bases of the junction unmatched. The DNA of the CDR3 is TGTGCCAGCAGAGGGGACAGTCATAATGAAAAACTGTTTTTT. It encodes CASRGDSHNEKLFF.

The chain joins TRBV19 to TRBJ2-3, with no clear D. The CDR3 runs 11 residues. V lost 3 bases and J 8 bases, leaving 6 bases between the germline ends. Germline assignment: CDR1 LNHDA and CDR2 SQIVND (reference sequence). This chain's CDR3 is CASSIYGTQYF. DNA of the CDR3: TGTGCCAGTAGTATCTACGGTACGCAGTATTTT.

The CDR3 DNA follows: TGTGCCAGCGTCCCCCGGGGGGCAGGGGCTGGTGAGCAGTTCTTC. Its protein product is CASVPRGAGAGEQFF. The chain joins TRBV6-6 to TRBJ2-1; D might be TRBD2 (7 bases). Germline assignment: CDR1 MNHNY and CDR2 SVGAGI (reference sequence). Trimming took off 8 bases at V and 9 bases at J, with 23 bases between the two ends. The CDR3 sequence is 15 residues long.

The chain combines TRBV7-3 with TRBJ2-2; TRBD1 is a possible D gene (5 bases). The CDR3 consists of 15 residues. The ends were cut back, 1 base at V and 3 bases at J, with 9 bases in the middle. In germline, CDR1 is SGHTA, CDR2 FQGTGA. CDR3 sequence: CASSLRQGDTGELFF. CDR3 DNA sequence: TGTGCCAGCAGCTTAAGGCAAGGGGACACCGGGGAGCTGTTTTTT.

The V call is TRBV2, the J call TRBJ2-5; 8 nucleotides agree with TRBD1. Losses at the gene ends were 7 bases for V and 2 bases for J; bases not matched to a gene: 12. CDR1 and CDR2 (germline): SNHLY, FYNNEI. There are 16 residues in the CDR3. CDR3 sequence: CASITKTGAVQETQYF. Here the CDR3 DNA reads TGTGCCAGCATCACCAAGACAGGGGCCGTTCAAGAGACCCAGTACTTC.

The rearrangement links TRBV10-3 to TRBJ2-2; 13 nucleotides agree with TRBD2. V lost 4 bases to trimming and J lost 4 bases; unmatched junction nucleotides: 9. The CDR3 is made up of 18 amino acids. CDR1 ENHRY and CDR2 SYGVKD come from the germline V gene. The CDR3 here is CAISATSGGATGTGELFF. CDR3 coding DNA: TGTGCCATCAGTGCAACTAGCGGGGGGGCGACAGGCACCGGGGAGCTGTTTTTT.

The rearrangement joins TRBV19 to TRBJ2-5, with 12 bases matching TRBD2. The CDR3 totals 17 residues. The germline V gene encodes CDR1 LNHDA and CDR2 SQIVND (reference sequence). With V trimmed by 2 bases and J by 4 bases, 8 bases remained unmatched. The CDR3 here is CASSIRSSGGAIETQYF. CDR3 coding DNA: TGTGCCAGTAGTATACGGTCTAGCGGGGGGGCCATAGAGACCCAGTACTTC.